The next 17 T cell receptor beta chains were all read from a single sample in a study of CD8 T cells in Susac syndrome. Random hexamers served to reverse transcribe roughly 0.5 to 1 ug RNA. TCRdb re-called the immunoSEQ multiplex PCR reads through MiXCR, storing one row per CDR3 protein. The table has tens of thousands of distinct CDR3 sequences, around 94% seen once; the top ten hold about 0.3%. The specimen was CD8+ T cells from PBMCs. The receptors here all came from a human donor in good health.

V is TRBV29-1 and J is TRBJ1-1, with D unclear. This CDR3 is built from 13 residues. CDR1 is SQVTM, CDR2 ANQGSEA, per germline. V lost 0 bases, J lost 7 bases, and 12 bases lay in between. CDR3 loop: CSVEESWAREAFF. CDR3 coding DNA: TGCAGCGTTGAAGAAAGTTGGGCGCGTGAAGCTTTCTTT.

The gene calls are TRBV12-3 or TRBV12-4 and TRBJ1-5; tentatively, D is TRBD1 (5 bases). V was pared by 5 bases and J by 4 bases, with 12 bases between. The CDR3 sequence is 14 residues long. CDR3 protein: CASSRGPMNQPQHF. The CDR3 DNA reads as TGTGCCAGCAGTCGGGGACCGATGAATCAGCCCCAGCATTTT.

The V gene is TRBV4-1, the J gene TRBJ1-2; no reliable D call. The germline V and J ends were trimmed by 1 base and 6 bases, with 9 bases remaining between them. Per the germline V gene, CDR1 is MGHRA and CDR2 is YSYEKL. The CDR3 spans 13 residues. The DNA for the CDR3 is TGCGCCAGCAGCCAAGGGGGATCCGATGGCTACACCTTC. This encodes CASSQGGSDGYTF.

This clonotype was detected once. CDR3 loop: CASSAVSRERISTDTQYF. CDR3 sequence (DNA): TGCGCCAGCAGTGCAGTGTCCAGGGAAAGAATTAGCACAGATACGCAGTATTTT. The chain employs TRBV10-2 and TRBJ2-3; perhaps TRBD1 as D (5 bases). The CDR3 extends over 18 amino acids. The V gene lost 4 bases and the J gene lost 0 bases, with 20 bases spanning the gap. The germline V gene encodes CDR1 WSHSY and CDR2 SAAADI.

In DNA form, the CDR3 reads TGCAGTGTTAAAGCAGGGGGAGACACTGAAGCTTTCTTT. Translation: CSVKAGGDTEAFF. The gene calls are TRBV20-1 and TRBJ1-1; 7 bases align to TRBD1. The CDR3 is 13 amino acids. V lost 7 bases and J lost 3; bases outside the gene matches: 8. Germline V gives CDR1 DFQATT, CDR2 SNEGSKA (reference sequence).

CDR3 in DNA: TGCAGCGTCGAGTACATACGGACAGATTCTCCTGGAGAGCAGTACTTC. This gives the protein CSVEYIRTDSPGEQYF. This chain joins TRBV29-1 and TRBJ2-7, with D perhaps matching TRBD1 (6 bases). V lost 6 bases to trimming and J lost 7 bases, with 28 bases between them. Per the germline V gene, CDR1 is SQVTM and CDR2 is ANQGSEA. This CDR3 comprises 16 residues.

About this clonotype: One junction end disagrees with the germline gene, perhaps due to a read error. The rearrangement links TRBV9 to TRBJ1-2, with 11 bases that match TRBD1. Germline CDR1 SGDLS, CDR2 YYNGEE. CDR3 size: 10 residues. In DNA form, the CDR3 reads TGTGCCAGCAGCCCGGACAGGGGGCTCTTC. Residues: CASSPDRGLF.

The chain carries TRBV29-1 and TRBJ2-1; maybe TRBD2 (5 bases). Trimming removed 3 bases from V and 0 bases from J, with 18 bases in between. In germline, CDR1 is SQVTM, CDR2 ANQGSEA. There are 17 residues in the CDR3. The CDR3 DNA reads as TGCAGCGTTGAGGTGGCCGAGGGCGGACGCTCCTACAATGAGCAGTTCTTC. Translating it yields CSVEVAEGGRSYNEQFF.

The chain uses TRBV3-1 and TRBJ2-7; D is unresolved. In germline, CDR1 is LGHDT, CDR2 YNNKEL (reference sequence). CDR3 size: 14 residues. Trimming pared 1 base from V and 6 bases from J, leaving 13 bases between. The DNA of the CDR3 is TGTGCCAGCAGCCAAGTTCTTGGGCCTGGCGAGCAGTACTTC. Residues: CASSQVLGPGEQYF.

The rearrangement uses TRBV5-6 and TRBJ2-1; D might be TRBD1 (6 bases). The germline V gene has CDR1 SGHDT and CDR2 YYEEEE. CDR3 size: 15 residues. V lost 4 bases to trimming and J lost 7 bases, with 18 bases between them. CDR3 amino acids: CASSQISGAGNEQFF. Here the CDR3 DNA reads TGTGCCAGCAGCCAAATCTCAGGGGCTGGGAATGAGCAGTTCTTC. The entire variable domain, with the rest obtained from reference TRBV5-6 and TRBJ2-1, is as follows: DAGVTQSPTHLIKTRGQQVTLRCSPKSGHDTVSWYQQALGQGPQFIFQYYEEEERQRGNFPDRFSGHQFPNYSSELNVNALLLGDSALYLCASSQISGAGNEQFFGPGTRLTVL.

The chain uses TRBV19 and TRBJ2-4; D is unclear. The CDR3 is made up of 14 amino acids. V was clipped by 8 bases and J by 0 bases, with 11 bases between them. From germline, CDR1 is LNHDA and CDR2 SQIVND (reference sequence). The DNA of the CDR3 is TGTGCCAGTGGCGACCTCCTAGCCAAAAACATTCAGTACTTC. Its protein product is CASGDLLAKNIQYF. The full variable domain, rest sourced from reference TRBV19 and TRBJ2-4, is DGGITQSPKYLFRKEGQNVTLSCEQNLNHDAMYWYRQDPGQGLRLIYYSQIVNDFQKGDIAEGYSVSREKKESFPLTVTSAQKNPTAFYLCASGDLLAKNIQYFGAGTRLSVL.

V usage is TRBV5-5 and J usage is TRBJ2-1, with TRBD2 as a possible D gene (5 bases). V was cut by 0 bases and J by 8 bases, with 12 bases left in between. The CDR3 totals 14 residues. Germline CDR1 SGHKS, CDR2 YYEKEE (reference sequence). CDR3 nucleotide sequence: TGTGCCAGCAGCTTGGGAGTAGGAGGCGATGAGCAGTTCTTC. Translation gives CASSLGVGGDEQFF.

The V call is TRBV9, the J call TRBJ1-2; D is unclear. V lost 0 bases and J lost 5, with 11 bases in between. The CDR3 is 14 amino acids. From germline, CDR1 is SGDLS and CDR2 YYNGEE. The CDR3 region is CASSVGSDLYGYTF. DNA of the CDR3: TGTGCCAGCAGCGTAGGGTCGGACCTTTATGGCTACACCTTC.

This CDR3 is CASAIAIRDSYSYEQYF. Written as DNA, the CDR3 is TGTGCCAGCGCGATCGCCATCCGGGACAGTTACTCCTACGAGCAGTACTTC. The chain has TRBV2 and TRBJ2-7; 7 bases agree with TRBD1. The CDR3 sequence is 17 residues long. Trimming cost V 8 bases and J 0 bases; bases outside gene matches: 16. Germline V gene data show CDR1 as SNHLY and CDR2 as FYNNEI.

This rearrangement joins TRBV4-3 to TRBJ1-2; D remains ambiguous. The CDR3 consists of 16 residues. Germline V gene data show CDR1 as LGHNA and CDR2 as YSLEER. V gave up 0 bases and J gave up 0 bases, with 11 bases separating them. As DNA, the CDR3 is TGCGCCAGCAGCCAAGATGCCATAGGGACTAACTATGGCTACACCTTC. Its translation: CASSQDAIGTNYGYTF.

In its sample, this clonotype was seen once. The CDR3 reads CASSQRDNTYYGYTF. CDR3 nucleotides: TGCGCCAGCAGCCAGAGGGACAATACTTACTATGGCTACACCTTC. The genes are TRBV4-3 and TRBJ1-2; a weak D match, TRBD1 (6 bases). Trimming took off 3 bases at V and 3 bases at J, with 14 bases between the two ends. Germline CDR1 LGHNA, CDR2 YSLEER. This CDR3 contains 15 residues.

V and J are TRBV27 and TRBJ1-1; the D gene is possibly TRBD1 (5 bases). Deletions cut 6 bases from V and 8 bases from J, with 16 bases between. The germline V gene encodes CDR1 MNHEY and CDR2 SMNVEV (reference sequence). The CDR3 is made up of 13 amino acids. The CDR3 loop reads CASSRQRASEAFF. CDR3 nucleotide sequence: TGTGCCAGCAGCAGACAGCGAGCCAGCGAAGCTTTCTTT.